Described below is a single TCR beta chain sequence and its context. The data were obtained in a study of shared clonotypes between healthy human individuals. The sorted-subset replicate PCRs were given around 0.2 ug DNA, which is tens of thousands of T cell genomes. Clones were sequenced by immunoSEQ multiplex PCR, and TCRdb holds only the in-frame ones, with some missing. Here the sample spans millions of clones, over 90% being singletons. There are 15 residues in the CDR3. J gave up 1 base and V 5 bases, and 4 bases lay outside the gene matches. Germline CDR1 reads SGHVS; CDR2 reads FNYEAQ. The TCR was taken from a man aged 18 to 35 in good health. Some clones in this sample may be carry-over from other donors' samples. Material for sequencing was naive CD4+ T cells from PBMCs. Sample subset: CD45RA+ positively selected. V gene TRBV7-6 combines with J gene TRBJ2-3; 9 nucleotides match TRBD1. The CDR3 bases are TGTGCCAGCAGCGGGACAGGGCAGGGCACAGATACGCAGTATTTT. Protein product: CASSGTGQGTDTQYF.